This record covers a single T cell receptor (beta chain). Its specificity is not known. V was pared by 3 bases and J by 3 bases, with 3 bases of the junction left unmatched. The CDR3 contains 14 residues. CDR1 SGHDT and CDR2 YYEEEE come from the germline V gene. No fewer than 5.5 micrograms of total RNA were isolated from every sample. The data originate from a study of blood T cells in healthy people across ages. The study's findings and limits: Per million T cells, the diversity of TCR beta decreased roughly linearly as age advanced.

The authors ran a second PCR of about 6 to 11 cycles using a sample-barcoded 5' primer and a J-beta primer mix. TCRdb reanalysed the 5' RACE reads using MiXCR and keeps one entry per CDR3 protein. The table records about 1.8 million distinct CDR3 sequences, about 50% of them present only once. This clonotype originated in a woman in her 40s in good health. Specimen: blood. The chain carries TRBV5-6 and TRBJ1-2; 9 bases map to TRBD1. In DNA form, the CDR3 reads TGTGCCAGCAGCTCGGGGGACAGGGACTATGGCTACACCTTC. As protein: CASSSGDRDYGYTF.